These T cell receptor beta chains were read from a single sample in a study of cytomegalovirus exposure and HLA in healthy donors. Sequenced by immunoSEQ multiplex PCR; TCRdb stores in-frame clones only, minus some. The sample lists approximately 150,000 clones, 50% to 75% occurring once. The sequenced material came from PBMCs. The source of these receptors is a woman in her 30s in good health and CMV-seropositive. CDR3s include the opening cysteine and the closing phenylalanine or tryptophan. D genes are given only for firm matches. Clone size, where shown, is once, few, many, or a class for clones that have expanded.

v_call	d_call	clone_size	j_call	cdr3_aa	cdr3_nt
TRBV18	TRBD1	NA	TRBJ2-3	CASSRDSRTDTQYF	TGTGCCAGCTCCCGGGACAGCCGCACAGATACGCAGTATTTT
TRBV7-2	NA	NA	TRBJ2-3	CASSLNAQGSTDTQYF	TGTGCCAGCAGCTTAAATGCACAGGGAAGCACAGATACGCAGTATTTT
TRBV18	NA	NA	TRBJ1-3	CASSPQPNSGNTIYF	TGTGCCAGCTCACCACAACCTAACTCTGGAAACACCATATATTTT
TRBV9	NA	NA	TRBJ1-2	CASSPQAGIYGYTF	TGTGCCAGCAGCCCCCAGGCGGGCATCTATGGCTACACCTTC
TRBV2	NA	few	TRBJ2-1	CASIDSAGHNEQFF	TGTGCCAGCATCGATAGTGCGGGCCACAATGAGCAGTTCTTC
TRBV5-1	NA	NA	TRBJ1-2	CASSSSGGLPGYTF	TGCGCCAGCAGCTCCTCGGGGGGACTCCCTGGCTACACCTTC
TRBV4-1	NA	NA	TRBJ1-2	CASSQDPAPDGGYGYTF	TGCGCCAGCAGCCAAGATCCCGCGCCCGACGGAGGCTATGGCTACACCTTC
TRBV6-6	TRBD1	NA	TRBJ1-1	CASSKRQGGNTEAFF	TGTGCCAGCAGTAAGAGACAGGGAGGGAACACTGAAGCTTTCTTT
TRBV7-9	NA	NA	TRBJ2-5	CASSFSMGRETQYF	TGTGCCAGCAGCTTCAGTATGGGGCGGGAGACCCAGTACTTC
TRBV5-1	TRBD2	NA	TRBJ2-7	CASSLDSGGPYEQYF	TGCGCCAGCAGCTTGGATTCGGGAGGGCCTTACGAGCAGTACTTC
TRBV7-9	TRBD1	NA	TRBJ1-4	CASSPSVAGGEELFF	TGTGCCAGCAGCCCCTCCGTGGCAGGGGGCGAGGAACTGTTTTTT
TRBV19	NA	once	TRBJ2-7	CASSIHRENEQYF	TGTGCCAGTAGTATCCACAGGGAGAACGAGCAGTACTTC
TRBV2	NA	few	TRBJ1-2	CASSRPGIGYGYTF	TGTGCCAGCTCCCGCCCGGGGATTGGATATGGCTACACCTTC
TRBV6-6	TRBD1	NA	TRBJ1-2	CASSNRDRSYGYTF	TGTGCCAGCAGTAACCGGGACAGAAGTTATGGCTACACCTTC
TRBV30	NA	NA	TRBJ1-2	CAWSVSFETDFLF	TGTGCCTGGAGTGTATCGTTTGAGACAGACTTCCTCTTC
TRBV15	NA	NA	TRBJ2-1	CATSRRGRENEQFF	TGTGCCACCAGCAGGAGGGGGAGAGAGAATGAGCAGTTCTTC
TRBV19	NA	NA	TRBJ2-4	CASSRSVAKNIQYF	TGTGCCAGTAGTCGCAGTGTAGCCAAAAACATTCAGTACTTC
TRBV2	NA	NA	TRBJ2-2	CASGAGRAGELFF	TGTGCCAGCGGGGCAGGAAGGGCCGGGGAGCTGTTTTTT
TRBV10-3	TRBD1	NA	TRBJ1-1	CAISVQGEGTEAFF	TGTGCCATCAGTGTACAGGGGGAGGGCACTGAAGCTTTCTTT
TRBV10-2	NA	NA	TRBJ2-7	CASSEPTVGRDYEQYF	TGCGCCAGCAGTGAGCCGACAGTCGGCAGGGACTACGAGCAGTACTTC
TRBV7-8	TRBD2	NA	TRBJ2-1	CASNPPGRGGRGYNEQFF	TGTGCCAGCAACCCCCCTGGGCGGGGGGGCCGAGGCTACAATGAGCAGTTCTTC
TRBV5-1	NA	NA	TRBJ2-7	CASSLDGQGFYEQYF	TGCGCCAGCAGCTTGGATGGTCAGGGTTTCTACGAGCAGTACTTC
TRBV5-1	NA	NA	TRBJ2-5	CASSLAGSYGETQYF	TGCGCCAGCAGCTTGGCCGGGAGTTATGGGGAGACCCAGTACTTC
TRBV4-2	TRBD2	NA	TRBJ2-5	CASSALSGTRVKTQYF	TGTGCCAGCAGCGCATTATCGGGGACTAGGGTAAAGACCCAGTACTTC
TRBV10-1	NA	once	TRBJ2-5	CASSFSQETQYF	TGCGCCAGCAGTTTTTCGCAAGAGACCCAGTACTTC
TRBV7-9	TRBD1	NA	TRBJ2-7	CASRTGISYEQYF	TGTGCCAGCCGGACAGGGATCTCCTACGAGCAGTACTTC
TRBV7-3	NA	NA	TRBJ2-3	CASSPRRSSGTDTQYF	TGTGCCAGCAGCCCCCGTCGGAGTAGCGGCACAGATACGCAGTATTTT
TRBV5-1	NA	NA	TRBJ2-3	CASSLGRSTDTQYF	TGCGCCAGCAGCTTGGGTCGGAGCACAGATACGCAGTATTTT
TRBV5-4	NA	few	TRBJ2-7	CASSLGTDSYEQYF	TGTGCCAGCAGCTTGGGGACAGATTCCTACGAGCAGTACTTC
TRBV7-6	NA	NA	TRBJ1-3	CASSLASGWGNTIYF	TGTGCCAGCAGCTTAGCGTCCGGGTGGGGAAACACCATATATTTT
TRBV5-6	TRBD2	NA	TRBJ2-2	CASQTSLAGGPRELFF	TGTGCCAGCCAAACGTCACTAGCGGGGGGGCCTAGGGAGCTGTTTTTT
TRBV7-9	TRBD2	NA	TRBJ2-6	CASSQTSGASGANVLTF	TGTGCCAGCAGCCAGACTAGCGGGGCCTCTGGGGCCAACGTCCTGACTTTC
TRBV7-8	NA	once	TRBJ2-6	CASSPKGAGGLSGANVLTF	TGTGCCAGCAGCCCTAAGGGGGCAGGGGGGTTGAGTGGGGCCAACGTCCTGACTTTC
TRBV18	NA	NA	TRBJ2-3	CASSASSVLTDTQYF	TGTGCCAGCTCAGCCTCTAGCGTACTCACAGATACGCAGTATTTT
TRBV5-1	NA	few	TRBJ1-5	CASSLEGVGNQPQHF	TGCGCCAGCAGCTTGGAGGGGGTGGGCAATCAGCCCCAGCATTTT
TRBV9	TRBD1	NA	TRBJ1-1	CASSAGTANTEAFF	TGTGCCAGCAGCGCCGGGACAGCCAACACTGAAGCTTTCTTT
TRBV13	NA	NA	TRBJ2-7	CASSPRGGQPGEQYF	TGTGCCAGCAGCCCACGGGGGGGACAGCCTGGGGAGCAGTACTTC
TRBV7-2	NA	few	TRBJ2-1	CASSQITPGEQFF	TGTGCCAGCAGCCAAATCACGCCCGGTGAGCAGTTCTTC
TRBV6-1	TRBD1	NA	TRBJ1-2	CASSEDRGRVGGYTF	TGTGCCAGCAGCGAGGACAGGGGTAGGGTGGGTGGCTACACCTTC
TRBV18	NA	once	TRBJ2-1	CASSPPGLHYNEQFF	TGTGCCAGCTCACCACCCGGACTCCACTACAATGAGCAGTTCTTC
TRBV5-1	NA	NA	TRBJ2-7	CASSSRGVTYEQYF	TGCGCCAGCAGCTCCAGGGGGGTGACCTACGAGCAGTACTTC